This TCR beta chain comes out of a study of blood T cell repertoires in COVID-19. Overall study: Specimens from acute and convalescent COVID-19 originated in the United States, Italy and Spain.

Profiled with immunoSEQ multiplex PCR; TCRdb holds only in-frame clones, not every one. The sample consists of around 460,000 clones, roughly 90% of them appearing once. Germline V gene data show CDR1 as SGHKS and CDR2 as YYEKEE (reference sequence). CDR3 size: 14 residues. V lost 0 bases and J lost 4, with 8 bases in between. This chain uses TRBV5-5 with TRBJ1-3, with a possible D match to TRBD1 (5 bases). The sequence was collected from a man aged 18 to 30 with COVID-19, enrolled during active disease. Sequencing input: peripheral blood. The CDR3 bases are TGTGCCAGCAGCTTGGTCCCAGGGGGAAACACCATATATTTT. This encodes CASSLVPGGNTIYF. Full variable domain (outside the CDR3, taken from reference TRBV5-5 and TRBJ1-3): DAGVTQSPTHLIKTRGQQVTLRCSPISGHKSVSWYQQVLGQGPQFIFQYYEKEERGRGNFPDRFSARQFPNYSSELNVNALLLGDSALYLCASSLVPGGNTIYFGEGSWLTVV.